Below are 22 T cell receptor beta chains sequenced from a single sample in a study of blood T cells in healthy people across ages. A second PCR of roughly 7 to 11 cycles used a sample-barcoded 5' primer and a J-beta primer mix. TCRdb called the 5' RACE reads again in MiXCR, with one record for every CDR3 protein. The data show about 1,500,000 distinct CDR3 sequences, about 43% seen once. The sequencing sample was made of blood. The receptors derive from a woman aged 18-29 years in good health.

The V gene is TRBV2, the J gene TRBJ2-7, with D perhaps given as TRBD1 or TRBD2 (6 bases each). The CDR3 totals 14 residues. Trimming took off 6 bases at V and 10 bases at J, with 22 bases between the two ends. The V gene's germline CDR1 is SNHLY and CDR2 FYNNEI. The CDR3 bases are TGTGCCAGCAGAATGTCCGGGACTGCAGGGGCCCAGTACTTC. It translates to CASRMSGTAGAQYF.

In its sample, this clonotype was seen many times. The rearrangement joins TRBV20-1 to TRBJ2-7, with 8 bases fitting TRBD2. Germline V CDR1 and CDR2: DFQATT, SNEGSKA (reference sequence). The CDR3 runs 14 residues. The ends lost 6 bases at V and 2 bases at J; junction bases unmatched: 9. The CDR3 DNA reads TGCAGTGCCCAAACTAGCGGCTATCCCTACGAGCAGTACTTC. This codes for CSAQTSGYPYEQYF.

The chain is built from TRBV24-1 and TRBJ2-7; D call uncertain. The last part of the DNA fits TRBJ2-5 better; the J call may be wrong. The germline V gene has CDR1 KGHDR and CDR2 SFDVKD. CDR3 length: 11 residues. DNA for the CDR3: TGTGCCACCTCATATTTTGGGACCCAGTACTTC. This translates into CATSYFGTQYF.

The chain links TRBV20-1 to TRBJ2-1, with 13 positions matching TRBD2. The closer fit of TRBJ2-7 to the DNA end suggests the J call may be wrong. CDR1 is DFQATT and CDR2 is SNEGSKA in the germline V gene (reference sequence). The CDR3 is 17 amino acids. In nucleotides, the CDR3 is TGCAGTGCTAGGGGACTAGCGGGGCCCTCTCCTTACAATGAGCAGTACTTC. It encodes CSARGLAGPSPYNEQYF.

At least ten counts were recorded for this clonotype. The rearrangement joins TRBV29-1 to TRBJ2-1; D remains ambiguous. Per germline, CDR1 SQVTM and CDR2 ANQGSEA. The CDR3 loop spans 14 amino acids. Deletions cut 0 bases from V and 0 bases from J, with 6 bases between. The CDR3 region has the DNA TGCAGCGTTGAAGATGCGAGCTCCTACAATGAGCAGTTCTTC. Amino acid sequence: CSVEDASSYNEQFF.

The CDR3 DNA follows: TGCGCCAGCAGCACTAGCGGGGGGGATGCAGATACGCAGTATTTT. Its translation: CASSTSGGDADTQYF. The chain is built from TRBV4-1 and TRBJ2-3, with 13 positions matching TRBD2. Trimming removed 5 bases from V and 4 bases from J; junction bases left unmatched: 3. Germline V lookup: CDR1 MGHRA, CDR2 YSYEKL. The CDR3 totals 15 residues.

The J gene is TRBJ1-3, the V gene TRBV9; no clear D gene. There are 15 residues in the CDR3. The V end lost 6 bases, the J end lost 2 bases, and 15 bases lay between the germline ends. CDR1 and CDR2 (germline): SGDLS, YYNGEE. The CDR3 loop reads CASTNTGETGNTIYF. For the CDR3, the DNA is TGTGCCAGCACCAACACCGGGGAAACTGGAAACACCATATATTTT.

This clonotype was recorded only once. This chain links TRBV7-9 with TRBJ2-7; D unresolved. This CDR3 spans 13 amino acids. V lost 2 bases and J 7 bases, leaving 12 bases between the germline ends. In germline, CDR1 is SEHNR, CDR2 FQNEAQ (reference sequence). The CDR3, as DNA: TGTGCCAGCAGCTTAAGTCCGCTCAATGAGCAGTACTTC. This codes for CASSLSPLNEQYF.

The table lists this clonotype with a count of one. This chain links TRBV12-3 or TRBV12-4 with TRBJ2-3, with D perhaps TRBD1 or TRBD2 (5 bases each). This CDR3 is 18 amino acids long. V lost 1 base and J 2 bases, leaving 19 bases between the germline ends. The CDR3 nucleotides are TGTGCCAGCAGTTTAGAGAGGTGGGACCGACTCTACACAGATACGCAGTATTTT. Translating it yields CASSLERWDRLYTDTQYF.

Only a few counts were recorded for this clonotype. The rearrangement links TRBV4-3 to TRBJ1-2; D remains unclear. Looked up from germline, CDR1 is LGHNA and CDR2 is YSLEER. The CDR3 is 18 amino acids. V was clipped by 0 bases and J by 0 bases, with 17 bases between them. The DNA of the CDR3 is TGCGCCAGCAGCCAAGATTTTCGCGGCGGACTAACTAACTATGGCTACACCTTC. This gives the protein CASSQDFRGGLTNYGYTF.

The chain uses TRBV9 and TRBJ2-1; 15 bases map to TRBD2. After removal of 0 bases from V and 0 bases from J, the junction contained 7 bases not matched to a gene. There are 20 residues in the CDR3. Germline V gene sequence: CDR1 SGDLS, CDR2 YYNGEE. CDR3 residues: CASSVGHGTSGGSSYNEQFF. The CDR3 nucleotides read TGTGCCAGCAGCGTAGGACACGGGACTAGCGGGGGGAGCTCCTACAATGAGCAGTTCTTC.

The chain uses TRBV2 and TRBJ2-2; either TRBD1 or TRBD2 may fit D (5 bases each). This CDR3 region has 15 residues. V was cut by 4 bases and J by 4 bases, with 13 bases left in between. Germline assignment: CDR1 SNHLY and CDR2 FYNNEI. The CDR3 protein is CASSVRAGPTGELFF. In DNA form, the CDR3 reads TGTGCCAGCAGTGTGAGGGCAGGGCCCACCGGGGAGCTGTTTTTT.

The V and J genes are TRBV20-1 and TRBJ2-3, with D perhaps matching TRBD1 or TRBD2 (6 bases each). V dropped 3 bases and J dropped 3 bases, with 13 bases sitting between them. In germline, CDR1 is DFQATT, CDR2 SNEGSKA (reference sequence). The CDR3 sequence is 14 residues long. CDR3 loop: CSASVGGRTDTQYF. The CDR3 DNA follows: TGCAGTGCTAGTGTAGGGGGGCGTACAGATACGCAGTATTTT.

The chain couples TRBV6-1 to TRBJ1-2, with D uncertain. Per the germline V gene, CDR1 is MNHNS and CDR2 is SASEGT. The V end lost 10 bases, the J end lost 8 bases, and 20 bases lay between the germline ends. The CDR3 spans 13 residues. In DNA form, the CDR3 reads TGTGCCACTGTAGATTTGCCCTTAGGGGGCTACACCTTC. This encodes CATVDLPLGGYTF.

The V and J genes are TRBV7-9 and TRBJ1-5, with a tentative D call TRBD1 (5 bases). V was pared by 1 base and J by 5 bases, with 18 bases between. CDR3 length: 17 amino acids. Germline CDR1 SEHNR, CDR2 FQNEAQ (reference sequence). The CDR3 protein is CASSLERGPTSDQPQHF. The CDR3 bases are TGTGCCAGCAGCTTAGAAAGGGGTCCGACTAGTGATCAGCCCCAGCATTTT.

The chain uses TRBV4-1 and TRBJ2-7; TRBD2 matches 12 bases. Germline CDR1 reads MGHRA; CDR2 reads YSYEKL. Germline trimming cut 1 base from V and 7 bases from J; bases unmatched to any gene: 5. The CDR3 runs to 15 residues. The CDR3 coding sequence is TGCGCCAGCAGCCAAGGACTAGCGGGAGTCAATGAGCAGTACTTC. Its translation is CASSQGLAGVNEQYF.

This clonotype appeared a few times. The gene calls are TRBV2 and TRBJ2-5; no reliable D call. The CDR3 extends over 12 amino acids. Trimming left V 5 bases short and J 5 bases short, with 9 bases between. The germline CDR1 and CDR2 sequences are SNHLY and FYNNEI. The DNA of the CDR3 is TGTGCCAGCAGTCAATACGGGGAGACCCAGTACTTC. Residues: CASSQYGETQYF.

The chain links TRBV7-2 to TRBJ2-5; D unresolved. Germline V gene sequence: CDR1 SGHTA, CDR2 FQGNSA. This CDR3 has 13 amino acids. V was cut by 1 base and J by 8 bases, with 11 bases left in between. This CDR3 reads CASSLGLPHTQYF. For the CDR3, the DNA is TGTGCCAGCAGCTTAGGGCTTCCCCACACCCAGTACTTC.

This clonotype was detected only a few times. This chain joins TRBV6-5 and TRBJ2-7; 7 nucleotides match TRBD2. The germline CDR1 and CDR2 sequences are MNHEY and SVGAGI. V lost 2 bases and J lost 5; bases outside the gene matches: 6. The CDR3 runs to 14 residues. The CDR3 region is CASSYLAAGDEQYF. CDR3 DNA sequence: TGTGCCAGCAGTTACCTAGCGGCGGGGGACGAGCAGTACTTC.

A few counts support this clonotype. This chain joins TRBV25-1 and TRBJ2-5, with 9 nucleotides matching TRBD1. Germline V gene lookup returns CDR1 MGHDK and CDR2 SYGVNS. This CDR3 spans 16 amino acids. V dropped 3 bases and J dropped 0; count of bases not matched to a gene: 5. The chain's CDR3 is CASSDPDRGYQETQYF. In DNA form, the CDR3 reads TGTGCCAGCAGTGATCCCGACAGGGGGTACCAAGAGACCCAGTACTTC.

Details on this clonotype: A much more abundant neighbour one base away suggests this may be a read error. This chain joins TRBV4-1 and TRBJ2-7, with D maybe TRBD1 (6 bases). The CDR3 covers 14 residues. V was trimmed by 1 base and J by 7 bases, leaving 14 bases between them. Germline V gives CDR1 MGHRA, CDR2 YSYEKL. The CDR3 loop is CASSQATGYNEQYF. In DNA form, the CDR3 reads TGCGCCAGCAGCCAAGCGACAGGTTACAATGAGCAGTACTTC.

This chain uses TRBV12-3 or TRBV12-4 with TRBJ2-1; D may correspond to TRBD1 or TRBD2 (5 bases each). This CDR3 spans 16 amino acids. Trimming stripped 3 bases from V and 8 bases from J, with 20 bases between. CDR3 sequence: CASSLRVWGFGDEQFF. The CDR3 DNA is TGTGCCAGCAGTTTGAGGGTTTGGGGCTTCGGGGATGAGCAGTTCTTC.